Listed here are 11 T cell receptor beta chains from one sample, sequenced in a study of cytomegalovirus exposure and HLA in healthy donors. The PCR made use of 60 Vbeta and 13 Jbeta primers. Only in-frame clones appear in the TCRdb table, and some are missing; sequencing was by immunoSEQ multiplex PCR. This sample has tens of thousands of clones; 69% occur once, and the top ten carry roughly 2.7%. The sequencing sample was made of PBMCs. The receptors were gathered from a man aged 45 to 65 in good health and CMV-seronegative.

The CDR3 spells CASRTGTVNTEAFF. The CDR3 DNA is TGTGCCAGCAGGACAGGGACAGTGAACACTGAAGCTTTCTTT. This chain joins TRBV18 and TRBJ1-1; 8 positions match TRBD1. Germline V lookup: CDR1 KGHSH, CDR2 LQKENI. The CDR3 totals 14 residues. V trimming: 8 bases; J trimming: 0 bases; junction bases outside the gene matches: 5.

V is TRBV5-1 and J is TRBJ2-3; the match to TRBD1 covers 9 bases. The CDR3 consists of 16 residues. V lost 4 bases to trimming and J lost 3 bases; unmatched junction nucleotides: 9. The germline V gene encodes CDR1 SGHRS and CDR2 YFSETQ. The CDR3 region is CASSPGTGKGTDTQYF. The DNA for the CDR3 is TGCGCCAGCAGCCCTGGGACAGGGAAGGGTACAGATACGCAGTATTTT.

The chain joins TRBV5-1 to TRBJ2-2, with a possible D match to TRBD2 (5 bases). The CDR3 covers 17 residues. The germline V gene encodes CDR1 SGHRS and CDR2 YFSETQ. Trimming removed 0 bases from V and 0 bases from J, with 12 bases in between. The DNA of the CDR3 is TGCGCCAGCAGCTTGGCTTTCGGAGGACCGAACACCGGGGAGCTGTTTTTT. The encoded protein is CASSLAFGGPNTGELFF.

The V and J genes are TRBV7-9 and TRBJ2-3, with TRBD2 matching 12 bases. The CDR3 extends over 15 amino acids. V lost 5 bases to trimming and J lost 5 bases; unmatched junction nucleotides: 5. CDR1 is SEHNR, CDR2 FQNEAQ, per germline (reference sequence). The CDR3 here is CASSRAGLAGDTQYF. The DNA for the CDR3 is TGTGCCAGCAGCCGCGCGGGACTAGCGGGAGATACGCAGTATTTT.

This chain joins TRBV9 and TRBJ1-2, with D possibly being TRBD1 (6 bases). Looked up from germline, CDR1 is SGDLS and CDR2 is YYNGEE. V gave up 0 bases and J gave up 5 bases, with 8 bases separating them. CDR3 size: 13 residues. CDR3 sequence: CASSVDTGYGYTF. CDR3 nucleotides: TGTGCCAGCAGCGTAGACACAGGGTATGGCTACACCTTC.

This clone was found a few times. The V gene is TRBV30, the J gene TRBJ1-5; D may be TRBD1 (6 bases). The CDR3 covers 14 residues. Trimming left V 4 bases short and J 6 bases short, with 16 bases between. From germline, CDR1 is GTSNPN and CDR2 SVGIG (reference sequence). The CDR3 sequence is CAWNERDITQPQHF. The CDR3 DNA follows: TGTGCCTGGAACGAACGGGACATTACTCAGCCCCAGCATTTT.

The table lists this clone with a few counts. DNA of the CDR3: TGTGCCAGCAGCGCAGAGGAGGGTTCACCCCTCCACTTT. Amino acids: CASSAEEGSPLHF. The chain links TRBV9 to TRBJ1-6, with D unresolved. The CDR3 covers 13 residues. The germline V gene encodes CDR1 SGDLS and CDR2 YYNGEE. V lost 3 bases, J lost 9 bases, and 10 bases lay in between.

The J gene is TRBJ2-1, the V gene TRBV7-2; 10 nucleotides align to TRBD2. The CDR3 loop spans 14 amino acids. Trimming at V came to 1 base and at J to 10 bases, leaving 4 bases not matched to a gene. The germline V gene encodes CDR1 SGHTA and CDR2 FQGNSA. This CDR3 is CASSLVSGGKEQFF. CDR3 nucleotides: TGTGCCAGCAGCTTAGTTAGCGGGGGGAAAGAGCAGTTCTTC. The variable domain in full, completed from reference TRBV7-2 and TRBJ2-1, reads GAGVSQSPSNKVTEKGKDVELRCDPISGHTALYWYRQSLGQGLEFLIYFQGNSAPDKSGLPSDRFSAERTGGSVSTLTIQRTQQEDSAVYLCASSLVSGGKEQFFGPGTRLTVL.

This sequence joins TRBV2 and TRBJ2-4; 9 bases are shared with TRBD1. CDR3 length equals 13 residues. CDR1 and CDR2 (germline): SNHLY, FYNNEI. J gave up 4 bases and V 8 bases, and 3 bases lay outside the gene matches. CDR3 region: CASHGQGKNIQYF. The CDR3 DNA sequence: TGTGCCAGCCACGGACAGGGGAAAAACATTCAGTACTTC.

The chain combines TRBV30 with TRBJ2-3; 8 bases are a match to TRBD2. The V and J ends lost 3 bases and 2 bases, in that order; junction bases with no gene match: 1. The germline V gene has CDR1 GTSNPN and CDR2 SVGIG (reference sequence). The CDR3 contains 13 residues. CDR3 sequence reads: CAWSGGATDTQYF. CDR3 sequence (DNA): TGTGCCTGGAGCGGGGGGGCCACAGATACGCAGTATTTT.

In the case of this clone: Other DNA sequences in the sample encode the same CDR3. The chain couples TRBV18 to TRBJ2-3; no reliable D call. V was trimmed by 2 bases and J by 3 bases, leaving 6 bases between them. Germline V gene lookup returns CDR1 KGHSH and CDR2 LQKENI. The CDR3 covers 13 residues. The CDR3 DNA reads TGTGCCAGCTCACCATCGTTGACAGATACGCAGTATTTT. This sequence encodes CASSPSLTDTQYF.